The 20 T cell receptor beta chains listed next were all sequenced from one sample in a study of glioma-infiltrating T cells after dendritic cell vaccination. Profiling relied on immunoSEQ multiplex PCR, and the TCRdb table lists in-frame clones only, not all of them. Among 90,000 or so clones listed, more than 75% were seen once. Sequencing was performed on blood, taken before dendritic cell vaccination. The source is a human donor with glioblastoma.

The chain employs TRBV7-9 and TRBJ2-1, with 9 bases that match TRBD1. Unmatched junction bases numbered 5, after V lost 5 bases and J lost 3 bases. Per the germline V gene, CDR1 is SEHNR and CDR2 is FQNEAQ (reference sequence). The CDR3 spans 15 residues. Written as DNA, the CDR3 is TGTGCCAGCAGCCCTTGGGACAGGGACTACAATGAGCAGTTCTTC. This gives the protein CASSPWDRDYNEQFF.

This clone was detected only a few times. CDR3 in amino acids: CATKNRDSSSYEQYF. CDR3 DNA: TGTGCCACGAAAAACCGGGACAGTAGCTCCTACGAGCAGTACTTC. The chain joins TRBV10-3 to TRBJ2-7, with 7 nucleotides matching TRBD1. This CDR3 spans 15 amino acids. Germline V gives CDR1 ENHRY, CDR2 SYGVKD. With 10 bases clipped from V and 0 bases from J, the junction kept 12 bases outside the gene matches.

The V and J genes are TRBV4-2 and TRBJ1-1, with 8 bases lining up with TRBD1. V was clipped by 0 bases and J by 0 bases; unmatched bases: 3. Germline CDR1 is LGHNA and CDR2 is YNFKEQ. This CDR3 is built from 16 residues. CDR3 in amino acids: CASSQETGGMNTEAFF. CDR3 nucleotide sequence: TGTGCCAGCAGCCAAGAAACAGGGGGGATGAACACTGAAGCTTTCTTT.

Notes on this clone: This sample includes further DNA sequences coding for the same CDR3. The chain links TRBV15 to TRBJ1-2; 8 bases fit TRBD1. Trimming cost V 0 bases and J 6 bases; bases outside gene matches: 3. This CDR3 is 14 amino acids long. Germline V gene data show CDR1 as LNHNV and CDR2 as YYDKDF (reference sequence). The CDR3 coding sequence is TGTGCCACCAGCAGAGATCAGGGGGCCCATGGCTACACCTTC. Translation: CATSRDQGAHGYTF.

This rearrangement joins TRBV7-9 to TRBJ2-1; 9 bases match TRBD1. Germline V lookup: CDR1 SEHNR, CDR2 FQNEAQ (reference sequence). This CDR3 has 12 amino acids. J gave up 7 bases and V 5 bases, and 0 bases lay outside the gene matches. The CDR3 DNA reads TGTGCCAGCAGCGGACAGGGGAATGAGCAGTTCTTC. Translation gives CASSGQGNEQFF.

The chain is built from TRBV19 and TRBJ1-4; no firm D call. Germline CDR1 LNHDA, CDR2 SQIVND (reference sequence). The CDR3 has 17 amino acids. The V and J ends lost 3 bases and 6 bases respectively, with 20 bases between them. CDR3 loop: CASSMVWSKPEDEKLFF. The CDR3 region has the DNA TGTGCCAGTAGTATGGTCTGGAGTAAGCCCGAGGATGAAAAACTGTTTTTT.

CDR3: CASSLTAGGPAREQYF. CDR3 sequence (DNA): TGTGCCAGCAGCTTAACGGCGGGAGGGCCGGCACGGGAGCAGTACTTC. The chain combines TRBV7-3 with TRBJ2-7; 9 bases align to TRBD2. CDR1 is SGHTA, CDR2 FQGTGA, per germline. The CDR3 extends over 16 amino acids. V trimming: 0 bases; J trimming: 7 bases; junction bases outside the gene matches: 10.

V is TRBV5-6 and J is TRBJ2-5; D is possibly TRBD2 (6 bases). Germline lookup yields CDR1 SGHDT and CDR2 YYEEEE. There are 13 residues in the CDR3. Trimming took 0 bases from V and 7 from J, leaving 10 bases between them. The CDR3 region is CASSLERALTQYF. In DNA, the CDR3 is TGTGCCAGCAGCTTGGAGCGGGCCCTGACCCAGTACTTC.

V is TRBV7-2 and J is TRBJ2-5, with D possibly matching TRBD2 (6 bases). This CDR3 is 15 amino acids long. Germline CDR1 and CDR2: SGHTA and FQGNSA. With 3 bases removed from V and 3 bases from J, the gap between germline ends came to 14 bases. The CDR3 loop reads CASSFGTPRKETQYF. In nucleotides, the CDR3 is TGTGCCAGCAGCTTTGGGACTCCGCGAAAAGAGACCCAGTACTTC.

This clone was recorded only once. The chain combines TRBV7-6 with TRBJ2-3; 9 positions agree with TRBD2. Germline V gives CDR1 SGHVS, CDR2 FNYEAQ. J gave up 5 bases and V 8 bases, and 11 bases lay outside the gene matches. The CDR3 has 15 residues. The CDR3 DNA follows: TGTGCCAGCTCCTGGGCGGGGGGGCCTGGAGATACGCAGTATTTT. Amino acid sequence: CASSWAGGPGDTQYF.

The chain is built from TRBV10-3 and TRBJ2-3; 7 bases map to TRBD2. CDR1 ENHRY and CDR2 SYGVKD come from the germline V gene. The CDR3 runs to 14 residues. The V segment lost 5 bases and the J segment 0 bases; nucleotides outside the gene matches: 2. DNA for the CDR3: TGTGCCATCAGTTTAGCGGGCAGCACAGATACGCAGTATTTT. It encodes CAISLAGSTDTQYF.

This clone has more than one count but fewer than ten. The genes are TRBV21-1 and TRBJ2-7; TRBD2, the D gene given by the table, was not confirmed from the DNA. TRBV21-1 is given as a pseudogene. This CDR3 region has 15 residues. The CDR3 reads CASRAEGGGAGEQYF. Here the CDR3 DNA reads TGTGCCAGCCGGGCCGAAGGGGGGGGCGCCGGCGAGCAGTACTTC.

This clone turned up a few times. The chain links TRBV6-6 to TRBJ1-4, with a tentative D call TRBD1 (5 bases). The CDR3 is made up of 16 amino acids. Germline V gene lookup returns CDR1 MNHNY and CDR2 SVGAGI (reference sequence). V was pared by 6 bases and J by 1 base, with 15 bases between. As DNA, the CDR3 is TGTGCCAGCAGCCGACCCCCAGACAGAACTAATGAAAAACTGTTTTTT. Amino acids: CASSRPPDRTNEKLFF.

This chain joins TRBV5-1 and TRBJ2-7; TRBD1 matches at 7 bases. V lost 3 bases, J lost 0 bases, and 6 bases stayed unmatched. CDR3 length: 15 amino acids. Germline V lookup: CDR1 SGHRS, CDR2 YFSETQ. The CDR3 region is CASSSPDRHSYEQYF. CDR3 DNA sequence: TGCGCCAGCAGCTCCCCGGACAGGCACTCCTACGAGCAGTACTTC. The full variable domain, completed using reference TRBV5-1 and TRBJ2-7, is KAGVTQTPRYLIKTRGQQVTLSCSPISGHRSVSWYQQTPGQGLQFLFEYFSETQRNKGNFPGRFSGRQFSNSRSEMNVSTLELGDSALYLCASSSPDRHSYEQYFGPGTRLTVT.

V usage is TRBV7-6 and J usage is TRBJ2-7, with a tentative D call TRBD1 (6 bases). Trimming stripped 8 bases from V and 0 bases from J, with 17 bases between. Germline CDR1 and CDR2: SGHVS and FNYEAQ. The CDR3 contains 15 residues. CDR3 sequence: CASGAGASTSYEQYF. The CDR3, as DNA: TGTGCCAGCGGCGCAGGGGCGTCCACCTCCTACGAGCAGTACTTC.

This chain uses TRBV5-1 with TRBJ2-3; 7 bases agree with TRBD1. Germline trimming cut 4 bases from V and 1 base from J; bases unmatched to any gene: 3. The CDR3 loop spans 14 amino acids. The germline V gene has CDR1 SGHRS and CDR2 YFSETQ. CDR3 nucleotides: TGCGCCAGCAGCCCCGGACAGGGCACAGATACGCAGTATTTT. This encodes CASSPGQGTDTQYF. Full variable domain (missing parts from reference TRBV5-1 and TRBJ2-3): KAGVTQTPRYLIKTRGQQVTLSCSPISGHRSVSWYQQTPGQGLQFLFEYFSETQRNKGNFPGRFSGRQFSNSRSEMNVSTLELGDSALYLCASSPGQGTDTQYFGPGTRLTVL.

The chain joins TRBV27 to TRBJ2-1, with 10 bases fitting TRBD1. Germline values: CDR1 MNHEY, CDR2 SMNVEV (reference sequence). The CDR3 extends over 15 amino acids. J was trimmed by 5 bases and V by 5 bases; bases with no gene match: 6. The CDR3 is CASSPGQGRNNEQFF. The CDR3 nucleotides read TGTGCCAGCAGTCCGGGACAGGGGAGGAACAATGAGCAGTTCTTC.

CDR3 nucleotides: TGTGCCAGCTCACCACTAGCGGGAGGGAGCGGCGAGCAGTACTTC. Residues: CASSPLAGGSGEQYF. The V and J genes are TRBV18 and TRBJ2-7, with 11 bases that match TRBD2. This CDR3 comprises 15 residues. V shed 1 base and J 6 bases; nucleotides not matched to a gene: 5. Germline loops: CDR1 KGHSH, CDR2 LQKENI.

This chain links TRBV6-5 with TRBJ1-4; possibly TRBD1 for D (5 bases). The CDR3 is 15 residues long. Germline V gene lookup returns CDR1 MNHEY and CDR2 SVGAGI. V lost 7 bases and J 0 bases, leaving 12 bases between the germline ends. The CDR3, as DNA: TGTGCCAGCAAGAGGGACTTTGCAACTAATGAAAAACTGTTTTTT. Translation gives CASKRDFATNEKLFF.

The V and J genes are TRBV9 and TRBJ2-5, with 7 bases fitting TRBD2. CDR1 is SGDLS, CDR2 YYNGEE, per germline. The CDR3 consists of 15 residues. Trimming took 0 bases from V and 4 from J; bases not matched to a gene: 6. The CDR3 DNA is TGTGCCAGCAGCGTAGGGACTAGTCGGGGAGAGACCCAGTACTTC. Translated: CASSVGTSRGETQYF.